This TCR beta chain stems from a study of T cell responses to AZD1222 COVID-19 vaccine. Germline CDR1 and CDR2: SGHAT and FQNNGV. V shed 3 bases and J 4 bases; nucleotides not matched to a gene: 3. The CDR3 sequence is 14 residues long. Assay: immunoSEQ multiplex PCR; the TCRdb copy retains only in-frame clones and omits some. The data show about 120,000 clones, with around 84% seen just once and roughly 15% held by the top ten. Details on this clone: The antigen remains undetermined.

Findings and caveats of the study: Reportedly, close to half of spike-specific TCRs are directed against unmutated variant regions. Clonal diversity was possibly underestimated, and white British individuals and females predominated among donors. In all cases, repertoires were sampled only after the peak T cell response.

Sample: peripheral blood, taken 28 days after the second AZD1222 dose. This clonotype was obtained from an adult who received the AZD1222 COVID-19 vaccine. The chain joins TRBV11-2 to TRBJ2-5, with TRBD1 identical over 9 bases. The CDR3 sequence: CASSLDRGRETQYF. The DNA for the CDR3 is TGTGCCAGCAGCTTGGACAGGGGAAGAGAGACCCAGTACTTC.